This T cell receptor beta chain was retrieved from a study of T-cell memory formation after mild COVID-19. Turning to the study itself: TCR clustering was largely donor specific. Study outcomes and limitations: Memory sampled before infection contained some responding clones, suggesting cross-reactive memory joined. Clones shrinking between day 15 and 85 showed a balanced CD4/CD8 split, and those that grew later tilted toward CD4+.

The germline CDR1 and CDR2 sequences are MGHRA and YSYEKL. Trimming stripped 0 bases from V and 2 bases from J, with 14 bases between. This CDR3 contains 16 residues. This clonotype appeared many times. Its specificity is unknown. After 5'RACE with constant-segment primers, TCR alpha and TCR beta cDNA libraries carrying sample barcodes and UMIs were obtained. One entry per CDR3 protein results from TCRdb running MiXCR on the 5' RACE reads. The sample lists roughly 620,000 distinct CDR3 sequences, roughly 17% seen once, with more than 10% in the top ten. The V and J genes are TRBV4-1 and TRBJ2-7; TRBD2 is a possible D gene (6 bases). The source of this sequence is an adult woman who had mild COVID-19 (a few samples of this study predate the infection). Cell type and time point are not known. Source material: PBMCs or a T cell subset sorted from them (not recorded which). The CDR3 spells CASSQELAGLAYEQYF. Written as DNA, the CDR3 is TGCGCCAGCAGCCAAGAACTTGCGGGATTAGCCTACGAGCAGTACTTC.